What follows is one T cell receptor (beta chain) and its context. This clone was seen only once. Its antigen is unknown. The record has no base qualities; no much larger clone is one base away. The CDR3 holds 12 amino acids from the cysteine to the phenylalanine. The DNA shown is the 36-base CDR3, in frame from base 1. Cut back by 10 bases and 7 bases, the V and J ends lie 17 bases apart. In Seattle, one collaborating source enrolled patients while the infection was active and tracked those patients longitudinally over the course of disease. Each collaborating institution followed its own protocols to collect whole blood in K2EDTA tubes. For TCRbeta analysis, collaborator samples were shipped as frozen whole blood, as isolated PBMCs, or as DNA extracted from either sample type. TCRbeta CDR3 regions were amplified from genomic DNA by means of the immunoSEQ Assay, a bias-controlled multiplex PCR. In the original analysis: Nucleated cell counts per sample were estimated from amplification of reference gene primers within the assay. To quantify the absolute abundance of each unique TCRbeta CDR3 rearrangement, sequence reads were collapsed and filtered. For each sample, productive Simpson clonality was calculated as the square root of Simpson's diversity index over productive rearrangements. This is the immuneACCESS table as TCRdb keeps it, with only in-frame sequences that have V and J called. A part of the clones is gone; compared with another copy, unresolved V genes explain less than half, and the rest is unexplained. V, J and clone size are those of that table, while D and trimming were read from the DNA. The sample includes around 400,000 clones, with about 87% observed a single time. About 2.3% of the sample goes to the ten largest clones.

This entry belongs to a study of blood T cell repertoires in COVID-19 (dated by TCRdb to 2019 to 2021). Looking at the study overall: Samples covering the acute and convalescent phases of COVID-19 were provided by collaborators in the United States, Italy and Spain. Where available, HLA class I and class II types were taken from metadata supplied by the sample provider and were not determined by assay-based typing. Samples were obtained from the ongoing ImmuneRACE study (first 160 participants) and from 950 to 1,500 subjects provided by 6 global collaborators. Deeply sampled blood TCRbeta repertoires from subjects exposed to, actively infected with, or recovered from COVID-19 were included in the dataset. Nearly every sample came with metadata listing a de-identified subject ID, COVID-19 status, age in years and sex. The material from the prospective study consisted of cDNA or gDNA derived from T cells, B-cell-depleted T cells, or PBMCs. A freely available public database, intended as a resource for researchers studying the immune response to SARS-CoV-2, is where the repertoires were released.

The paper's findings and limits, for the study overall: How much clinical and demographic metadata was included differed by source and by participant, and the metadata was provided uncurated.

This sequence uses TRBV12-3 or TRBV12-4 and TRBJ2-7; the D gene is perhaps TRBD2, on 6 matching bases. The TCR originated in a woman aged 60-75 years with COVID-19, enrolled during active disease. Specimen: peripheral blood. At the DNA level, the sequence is TGTGCCACCCCGGATAGGGAGGAAGAGCAGTACTTC. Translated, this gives CATPDREEEQYF.